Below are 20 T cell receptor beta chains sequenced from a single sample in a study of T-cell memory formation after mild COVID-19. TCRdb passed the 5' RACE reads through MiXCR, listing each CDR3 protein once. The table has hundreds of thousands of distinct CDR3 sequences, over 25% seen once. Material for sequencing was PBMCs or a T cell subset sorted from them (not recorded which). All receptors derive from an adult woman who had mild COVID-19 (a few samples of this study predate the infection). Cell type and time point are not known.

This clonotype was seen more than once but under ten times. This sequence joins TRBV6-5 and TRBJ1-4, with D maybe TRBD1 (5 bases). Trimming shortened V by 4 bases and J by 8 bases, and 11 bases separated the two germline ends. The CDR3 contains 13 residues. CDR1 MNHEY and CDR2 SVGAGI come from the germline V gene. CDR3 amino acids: CASSSAGREKLFF. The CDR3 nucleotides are TGTGCCAGCAGTTCGGCAGGGAGAGAAAAACTGTTTTTT.

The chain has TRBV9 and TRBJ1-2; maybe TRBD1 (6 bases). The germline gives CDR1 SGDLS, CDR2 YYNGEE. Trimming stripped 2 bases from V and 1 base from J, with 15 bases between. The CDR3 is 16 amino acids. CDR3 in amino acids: CASSVQQGPDNYGYTF. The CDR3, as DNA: TGTGCCAGCAGCGTGCAACAGGGCCCCGATAACTATGGCTACACCTTC. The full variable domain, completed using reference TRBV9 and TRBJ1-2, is DSGVTQTPKHLITATGQRVTLRCSPRSGDLSVYWYQQSLDQGLQFLIQYYNGEERAKGNILERFSAQQFPDLHSELNLSSLELGDSALYFCASSVQQGPDNYGYTFGSGTRLTVV.

For the CDR3, the DNA is TGTGCCATCAGTGAGTCGAGTCAGACAGGCGGCGAGCAGTACTTC. Translation gives CAISESSQTGGEQYF. The chain has TRBV10-3 and TRBJ2-7; weak D call: TRBD1 (6 bases). The CDR3 has 15 amino acids. The germline V gene encodes CDR1 ENHRY and CDR2 SYGVKD. Trimming pared 0 bases from V and 6 bases from J, leaving 15 bases between.

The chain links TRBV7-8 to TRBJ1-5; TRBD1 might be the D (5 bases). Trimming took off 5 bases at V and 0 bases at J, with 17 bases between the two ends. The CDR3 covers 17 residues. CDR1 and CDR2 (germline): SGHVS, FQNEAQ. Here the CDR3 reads CASSRVDSGSSNQPQHF. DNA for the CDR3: TGTGCCAGCAGCCGGGTCGACAGTGGTAGTAGCAATCAGCCCCAGCATTTT. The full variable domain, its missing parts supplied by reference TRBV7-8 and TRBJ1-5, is GAGVSQSPRYKVAKRGQDVALRCDPISGHVSLFWYQQALGQGPEFLTYFQNEAQLDKSGLPSDRFFAERPEGSVSTLKIQRTQQEDSAVYLCASSRVDSGSSNQPQHFGDGTRLSIL.

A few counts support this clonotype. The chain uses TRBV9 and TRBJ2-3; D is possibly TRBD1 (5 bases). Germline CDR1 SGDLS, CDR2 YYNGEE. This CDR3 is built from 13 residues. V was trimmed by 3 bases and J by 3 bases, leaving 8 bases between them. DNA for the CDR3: TGTGCCAGCAGCGCCCAGGGAACAGATACGCAGTATTTT. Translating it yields CASSAQGTDTQYF.

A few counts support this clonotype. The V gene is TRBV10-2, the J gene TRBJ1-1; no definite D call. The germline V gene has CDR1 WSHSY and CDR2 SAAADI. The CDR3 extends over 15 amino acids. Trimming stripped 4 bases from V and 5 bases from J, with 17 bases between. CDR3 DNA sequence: TGCGCCAGCAGTGTCACAGATCCCGACGGGACTGAAGCTTTCTTT. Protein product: CASSVTDPDGTEAFF.

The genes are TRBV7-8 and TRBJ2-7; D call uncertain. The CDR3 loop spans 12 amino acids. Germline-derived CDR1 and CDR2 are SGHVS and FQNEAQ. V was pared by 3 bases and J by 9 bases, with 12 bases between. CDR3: CASSFTVPPQYF. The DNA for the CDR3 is TGTGCCAGCAGCTTCACCGTGCCCCCGCAGTACTTC.

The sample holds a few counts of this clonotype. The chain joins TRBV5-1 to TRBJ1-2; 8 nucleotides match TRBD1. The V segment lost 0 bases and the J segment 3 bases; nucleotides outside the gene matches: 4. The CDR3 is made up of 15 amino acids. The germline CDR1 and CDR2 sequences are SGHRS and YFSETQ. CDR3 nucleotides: TGCGCCAGCAGCTTGGCCGCACAGGGGGACTATGGCTACACCTTC. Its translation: CASSLAAQGDYGYTF.

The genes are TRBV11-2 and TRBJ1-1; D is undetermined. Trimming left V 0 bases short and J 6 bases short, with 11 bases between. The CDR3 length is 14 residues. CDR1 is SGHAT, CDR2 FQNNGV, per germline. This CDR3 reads CASSLDLSSAEAFF. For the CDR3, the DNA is TGTGCCAGCAGCTTAGACCTCAGCTCGGCTGAAGCTTTCTTT.

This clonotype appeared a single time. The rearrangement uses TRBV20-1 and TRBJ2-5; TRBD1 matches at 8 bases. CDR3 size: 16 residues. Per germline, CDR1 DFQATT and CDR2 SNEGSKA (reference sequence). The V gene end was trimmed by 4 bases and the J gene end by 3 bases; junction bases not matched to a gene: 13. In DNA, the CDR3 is TGCAGTGCTACAGATTGGACAGGGAGGTCCGAAGAGACCCAGTACTTC. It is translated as CSATDWTGRSEETQYF.

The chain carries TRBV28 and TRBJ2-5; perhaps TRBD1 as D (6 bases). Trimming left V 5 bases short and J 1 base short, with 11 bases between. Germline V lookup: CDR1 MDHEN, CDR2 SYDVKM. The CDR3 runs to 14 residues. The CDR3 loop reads CASSATGRQETQYF. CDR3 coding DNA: TGTGCCAGCAGTGCGACAGGCCGCCAAGAGACCCAGTACTTC.

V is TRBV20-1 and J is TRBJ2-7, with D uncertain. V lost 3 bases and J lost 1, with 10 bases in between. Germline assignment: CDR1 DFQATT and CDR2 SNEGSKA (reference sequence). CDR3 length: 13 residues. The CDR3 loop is CSASGSFSYEQYF. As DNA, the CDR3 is TGCAGTGCTAGTGGTTCTTTTTCCTACGAGCAGTACTTC.

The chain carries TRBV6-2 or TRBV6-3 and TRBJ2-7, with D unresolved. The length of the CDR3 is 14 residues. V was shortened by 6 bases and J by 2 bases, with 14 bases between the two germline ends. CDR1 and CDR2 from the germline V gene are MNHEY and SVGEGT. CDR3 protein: CASSTPVGTYEQYF. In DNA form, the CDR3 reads TGTGCCAGCAGCACCCCGGTGGGAACCTACGAGCAGTACTTC.

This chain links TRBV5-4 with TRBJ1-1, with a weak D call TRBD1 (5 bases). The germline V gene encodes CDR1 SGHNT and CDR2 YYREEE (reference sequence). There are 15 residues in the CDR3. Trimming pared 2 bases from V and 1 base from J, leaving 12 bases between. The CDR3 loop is CASSLPVTGNTEAFF. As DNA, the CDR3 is TGTGCCAGCAGCTTACCGGTCACAGGGAACACTGAAGCTTTCTTT.

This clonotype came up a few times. The CDR3 loop reads CASSKVKVVDHF. The CDR3 region has the DNA TGTGCCAGCAGCAAAGTGAAAGTGGTCGACCACTTT. This chain uses TRBV21-1 with TRBJ1-5. TRBV21-1 is a pseudogene segment. The CDR3 is 12 amino acids.

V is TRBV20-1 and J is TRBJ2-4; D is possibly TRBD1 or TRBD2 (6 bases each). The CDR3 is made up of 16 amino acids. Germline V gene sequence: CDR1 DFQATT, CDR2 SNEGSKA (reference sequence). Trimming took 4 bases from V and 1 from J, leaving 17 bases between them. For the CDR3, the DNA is TGCAGTGCTAAGAGGGTGGGGGGCCTCGCCAAAAACATTCAGTACTTC. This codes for CSAKRVGGLAKNIQYF.

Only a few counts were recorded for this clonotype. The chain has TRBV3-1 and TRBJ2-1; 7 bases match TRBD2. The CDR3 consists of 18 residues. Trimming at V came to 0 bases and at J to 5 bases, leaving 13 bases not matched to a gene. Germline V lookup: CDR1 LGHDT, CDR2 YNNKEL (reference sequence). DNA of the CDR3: TGTGCCAGCAGCCAAGATCCCCGATTGAGACTAGCAAACAATGAGCAGTTCTTC. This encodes CASSQDPRLRLANNEQFF.

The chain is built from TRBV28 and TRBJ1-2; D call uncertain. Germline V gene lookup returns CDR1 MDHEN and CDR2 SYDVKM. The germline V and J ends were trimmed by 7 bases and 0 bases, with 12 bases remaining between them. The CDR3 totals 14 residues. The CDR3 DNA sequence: TGTGCCAGCATGGCCCTCGACGCTAACTATGGCTACACCTTC. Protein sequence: CASMALDANYGYTF.

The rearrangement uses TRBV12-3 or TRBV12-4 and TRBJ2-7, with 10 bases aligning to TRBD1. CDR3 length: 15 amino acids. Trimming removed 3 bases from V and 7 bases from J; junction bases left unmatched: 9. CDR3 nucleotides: TGTGCCAGCAGTTTGGCCGGGACAGGGGCGGGGGAGCAGTACTTC. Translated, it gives CASSLAGTGAGEQYF.

CDR3 residues: CASSVDPSGYTDTQYF. The DNA for the CDR3 is TGTGCCAGCAGCGTAGACCCTAGCGGATACACAGATACGCAGTATTTT. The V call is TRBV9, the J call TRBJ2-3; TRBD2 matches at 7 bases. The V gene's germline CDR1 is SGDLS and CDR2 YYNGEE. Trimming at V came to 0 bases and at J to 2 bases, leaving 6 bases not matched to a gene. This CDR3 comprises 16 residues.